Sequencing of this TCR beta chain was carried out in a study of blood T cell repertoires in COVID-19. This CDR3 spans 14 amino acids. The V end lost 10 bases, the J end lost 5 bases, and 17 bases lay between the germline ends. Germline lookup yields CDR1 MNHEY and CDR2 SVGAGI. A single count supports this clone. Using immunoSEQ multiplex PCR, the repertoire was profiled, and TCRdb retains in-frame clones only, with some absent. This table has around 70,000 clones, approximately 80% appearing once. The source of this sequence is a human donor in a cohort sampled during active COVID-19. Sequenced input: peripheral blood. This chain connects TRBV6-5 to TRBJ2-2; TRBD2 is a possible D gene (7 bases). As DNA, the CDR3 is TGTGCCACGCAGTTACAGGGAGGGACCGGGGAGCTGTTTTTT. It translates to CATQLQGGTGELFF.